This T cell receptor beta chain appears in the sequencing data of a study of T cell repertoires in cytomegalovirus infection. One entry per CDR3 protein, called by TCRdb with MiXCR from the reads. The sample lists approximately 550,000 distinct CDR3 sequences, 15% to 20% occurring once. This receptor was taken from a human donor in good health (CMV status not recorded). Some clones in this sample may be carry-over from other donors' samples. Sequences were obtained from CD8+ T cells from PBMCs.

The CDR3 DNA is TGTGCCAGCAGAGCAGGGGGCTCCTCTTCCTTCCTCTACGAGCAGTACTTC. Protein sequence: CASRAGGSSSFLYEQYF. This rearrangement joins TRBV6-6 to TRBJ2-7; 8 nucleotides align to TRBD1. This CDR3 region has 17 residues. V gave up 6 bases and J gave up 3 bases; unmatched junction bases: 16. The V gene's germline CDR1 is MNHNY and CDR2 SVGAGI (reference sequence).